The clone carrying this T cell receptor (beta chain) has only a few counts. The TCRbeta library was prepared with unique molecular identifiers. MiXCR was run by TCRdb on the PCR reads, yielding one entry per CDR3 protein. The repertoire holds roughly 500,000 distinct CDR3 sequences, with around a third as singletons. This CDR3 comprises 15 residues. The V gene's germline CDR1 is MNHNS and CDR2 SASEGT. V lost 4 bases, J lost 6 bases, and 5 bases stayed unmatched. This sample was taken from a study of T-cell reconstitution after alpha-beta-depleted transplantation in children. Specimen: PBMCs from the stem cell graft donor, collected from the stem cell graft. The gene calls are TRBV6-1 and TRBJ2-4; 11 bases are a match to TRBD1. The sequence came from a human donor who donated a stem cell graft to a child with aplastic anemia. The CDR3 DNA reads TGTGCCAGCAGTGTGGACAGGGGGCGCGGAAACATTCAGTACTTC. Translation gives CASSVDRGRGNIQYF.